The next 9 T cell receptor beta chains were all read from a single sample in a study of shared clonotypes between healthy human individuals. Naive-designated CD8 cells lacked CD45RO, were positively enriched for CCR7, and omitted terminally differentiated effector memory CD45RA+ cells. The assay was immunoSEQ multiplex PCR, and TCRdb's table has in-frame clones only and misses some. The sample shows approximately 2,000,000 clones, about 94% of them seen only once. The sample comprised naive CD8+ T cells from PBMCs. Receptor source: a man between 18 and 29 years old in good health. Some clones in this sample may be carry-over from other donors' samples.

The gene calls are TRBV13 and TRBJ1-4, with D possibly being TRBD1 (5 bases). Trimming took off 0 bases at V and 8 bases at J, with 13 bases between the two ends. This CDR3 is built from 15 residues. Germline CDR1 PRHDT, CDR2 FYEKMQ (reference sequence). Written as DNA, the CDR3 is TGTGCCAGCAGCTTAGGAGGCATGGGGGAGGAAAAACTGTTTTTT. Protein: CASSLGGMGEEKLFF.

This chain uses TRBV28 with TRBJ1-1; no clear D gene. From germline, CDR1 is MDHEN and CDR2 SYDVKM. V dropped 11 bases and J dropped 4 bases, with 17 bases sitting between them. The CDR3 runs 13 residues. The DNA for the CDR3 is TGTGCCCTGAGGGCCACCGGAAGCACTGAAGCTTTCTTT. Its protein product is CALRATGSTEAFF.

This sequence joins TRBV7-3 and TRBJ2-3; D is undetermined. The CDR3 consists of 14 residues. Germline V lookup: CDR1 SGHTA, CDR2 FQGTGA. Trimming stripped 2 bases from V and 4 bases from J, with 10 bases between. The CDR3 spells CASSLLSHPDTQYF. Written as DNA, the CDR3 is TGTGCCAGCAGCTTACTTTCGCACCCAGATACGCAGTATTTT.

This chain joins TRBV6-5 and TRBJ1-2; the match to TRBD1 covers 7 bases. Trimming cost V 6 bases and J 2 bases; bases outside gene matches: 9. The CDR3 sequence is 15 residues long. Looked up from germline, CDR1 is MNHEY and CDR2 is SVGAGI. CDR3 bases: TGTGCCAGCAGGGGACAGACAGACAAGAACTATGGCTACACCTTC. Translation gives CASRGQTDKNYGYTF.

This clone was detected only once. Other nucleotide sequences in the sample specify the same CDR3. The CDR3 sequence: CASSVGLAGTDTQYF. CDR3 sequence (DNA): TGTGCCAGCAGCGTGGGGCTAGCGGGCACAGATACGCAGTATTTT. The chain links TRBV9 to TRBJ2-3; 7 bases agree with TRBD2. V dropped 2 bases and J dropped 1; count of bases not matched to a gene: 4. This CDR3 contains 15 residues. CDR1 and CDR2 (germline): SGDLS, YYNGEE. The whole variable domain, filled in from reference TRBV9 and TRBJ2-3, reads DSGVTQTPKHLITATGQRVTLRCSPRSGDLSVYWYQQSLDQGLQFLIQYYNGEERAKGNILERFSAQQFPDLHSELNLSSLELGDSALYFCASSVGLAGTDTQYFGPGTRLTVL.

This chain connects TRBV27 to TRBJ2-7; 8 positions agree with TRBD1. Germline lookup yields CDR1 MNHEY and CDR2 SMNVEV (reference sequence). V shed 4 bases, J shed 6 bases, and the junction held 11 bases outside the gene matches. The CDR3 is 15 amino acids. In DNA form, the CDR3 reads TGTGCCAGCAGTTCGCGGACAGGGTCGTTCGGCGAGCAGTACTTC. Residues: CASSSRTGSFGEQYF.

CDR3 nucleotides: TGTGCCAGCAGTACGGTTGGGGGAAGGAGCACTGAAGCTTTCTTT. Amino acids: CASSTVGGRSTEAFF. The rearrangement joins TRBV28 to TRBJ1-1; weak D call: TRBD1 (5 bases). The V end lost 5 bases, the J end lost 4 bases, and 17 bases lay between the germline ends. Germline CDR1 reads MDHEN; CDR2 reads SYDVKM. The CDR3 covers 15 residues.

CDR3 residues: CASSLWTGKHTGELFF. The CDR3 bases are TGTGCCAGCAGCCTCTGGACAGGAAAGCACACCGGGGAGCTGTTTTTT. The chain couples TRBV27 to TRBJ2-2, with 7 positions matching TRBD1. CDR1 and CDR2 from the germline V gene are MNHEY and SMNVEV (reference sequence). This CDR3 is built from 16 residues. The V segment lost 6 bases and the J segment 3 bases; nucleotides outside the gene matches: 10.

V is TRBV5-6 and J is TRBJ2-5; 9 nucleotides line up with TRBD2. Looked up from germline, CDR1 is SGHDT and CDR2 is YYEEEE. The CDR3 contains 15 residues. With V trimmed by 0 bases and J by 3 bases, 3 bases remained unmatched. This chain's CDR3 is CASSLDGGGEETQYF. CDR3 nucleotides: TGTGCCAGCAGCTTGGATGGCGGGGGGGAAGAGACCCAGTACTTC.